The 18 T cell receptor beta chains below all came from one sample that was sequenced in a study of blood T cell repertoires in COVID-19. Some clones are missing from TCRdb's copy, which holds only in-frame ones; the method was immunoSEQ multiplex PCR. This sample has 100,000 to 150,000 clones, with around nine tenths found just once. The sequencing sample was made of peripheral blood. The receptors originated from a woman older than 75 with acute or convalescent COVID-19.

The chain is built from TRBV28 and TRBJ1-2, with TRBD1 matching over 8 bases. The CDR3 extends over 16 amino acids. Germline loops: CDR1 MDHEN, CDR2 SYDVKM. V lost 2 bases and J lost 8; bases outside the gene matches: 13. CDR3 region: CASSLHFDRGGQGYTF. The CDR3, as DNA: TGTGCCAGCAGTTTACACTTCGACAGGGGAGGGCAGGGCTACACCTTC.

The V call is TRBV25-1, the J call TRBJ1-2; D is uncertain. The CDR3 extends over 12 amino acids. Trimming shortened V by 2 bases and J by 2 bases, and 3 bases separated the two germline ends. Germline values: CDR1 MGHDK, CDR2 SYGVNS. The CDR3 DNA reads TGTGCCAGCAGTGAAGGCAACTATGGCTACACCTTC. Protein sequence: CASSEGNYGYTF.

The chain carries TRBV7-9 and TRBJ1-1, with D unresolved. The germline CDR1 and CDR2 sequences are SEHNR and FQNEAQ (reference sequence). The CDR3 runs 12 residues. Trimming cost V 6 bases and J 4 bases, with 9 bases left between them. Written as DNA, the CDR3 is TGTGCCAGCAGTCGGGGTGCCACTGAAGCTTTCTTT. Encoded protein: CASSRGATEAFF.

V and J are TRBV7-3 and TRBJ1-2, with TRBD1 matching 9 bases. The CDR3 has 13 residues. J lost 7 bases, V lost 5 bases, and 5 bases had no gene match. CDR1 and CDR2 from the germline V gene are SGHTA and FQGTGA. This CDR3 reads CASSQQDRGGYTF. The CDR3 nucleotides read TGTGCCAGCAGCCAACAGGACAGGGGTGGCTACACCTTC.

This chain links TRBV6-5 with TRBJ1-2; D gene ambiguous. V was trimmed by 3 bases and J by 0 bases, leaving 2 bases between them. The germline V gene encodes CDR1 MNHEY and CDR2 SVGAGI. This CDR3 spans 12 amino acids. CDR3 nucleotide sequence: TGTGCCAGCAGTTATACTAACTATGGCTACACCTTC. It codes for CASSYTNYGYTF.

This clone was observed a handful of times. The J gene is TRBJ1-2, the V gene TRBV6-5; D unclear. The CDR3 consists of 12 residues. Trimming cost V 10 bases and J 7 bases, with 16 bases left between them. The germline CDR1 and CDR2 sequences are MNHEY and SVGAGI. The CDR3 spells CATQTRTIGYTF. CDR3 bases: TGTGCCACCCAGACAAGGACTATTGGCTACACCTTC.

The chain couples TRBV6-5 to TRBJ1-3, with D uncertain. V gave up 6 bases and J gave up 3 bases, with 15 bases separating them. CDR1 and CDR2 from the germline V gene are MNHEY and SVGAGI. The CDR3 totals 15 residues. The CDR3 DNA reads TGTGCCAGCAGGAGGGCGCTCATCGGTGGAAACACCATATATTTT. This encodes CASRRALIGGNTIYF.

V gene TRBV3-1 (or the pseudogene TRBV3-2) combines with J gene TRBJ2-3, with D maybe TRBD1 (7 bases). In germline, CDR1 is LGHDT, CDR2 YNNKEL (reference sequence). CDR3 size: 12 residues. Trimming left V 4 bases short and J 8 bases short, with 10 bases between. The chain's CDR3 is CASSPGGRTQYF. The CDR3, as DNA: TGTGCCAGCAGCCCAGGGGGGCGTACGCAGTATTTT.

This clone was seen once. J is TRBJ2-7 and V is TRBV25-1; 8 nucleotides align to TRBD1. The germline V gene encodes CDR1 MGHDK and CDR2 SYGVNS. CDR3 size: 14 residues. The J segment lost 5 bases and the V segment lost 4 bases, leaving 7 bases of the junction unmatched. CDR3 sequence reads: CASSGWTGNDEQYF. DNA for the CDR3: TGTGCCAGCAGTGGATGGACAGGGAACGACGAGCAGTACTTC.

V usage is TRBV28 and J usage is TRBJ1-5; D is possibly TRBD1 (6 bases). The CDR3 contains 12 residues. With 10 bases removed from V and 4 bases from J, the gap between germline ends came to 11 bases. Germline lookup yields CDR1 MDHEN and CDR2 SYDVKM. The CDR3: CAIQGRNQPQHF. The CDR3 coding sequence is TGTGCCATCCAGGGGAGAAATCAGCCCCAGCATTTT.

The chain joins TRBV2 to TRBJ1-1; weak D call: TRBD1 (6 bases). This CDR3 region has 13 residues. V lost 5 bases and J lost 1, with 8 bases in between. Germline lookup yields CDR1 SNHLY and CDR2 FYNNEI. This chain's CDR3 is CASSKDRNTEAFF. CDR3 bases: TGTGCCAGCAGTAAGGACAGGAACACTGAAGCTTTCTTT.

The V and J genes are TRBV5-4 and TRBJ2-3, with TRBD2 matching over 12 bases. Germline lookup yields CDR1 SGHNT and CDR2 YYREEE (reference sequence). The CDR3 sequence is 16 residues long. The junction had 6 bases not matched to a gene; V was cut back by 4 bases and J by 3 bases. The CDR3 nucleotides read TGTGCCAGCAGCCGTTGGACTAGCGGGGAGACAGATACGCAGTATTTT. Translation: CASSRWTSGETDTQYF.

In its sample, this clone was seen once. The J gene is TRBJ2-7, the V gene TRBV7-9, with 8 bases identical to TRBD1. In germline, CDR1 is SEHNR, CDR2 FQNEAQ (reference sequence). CDR3 length: 15 amino acids. The V segment lost 3 bases and the J segment 2 bases; nucleotides outside the gene matches: 6. The CDR3: CASSFRDRTAYEQYF. In DNA, the CDR3 is TGTGCCAGCAGCTTCCGGGACAGGACTGCCTACGAGCAGTACTTC.

The chain combines TRBV10-3 with TRBJ1-6, with D perhaps TRBD1 (6 bases). The germline V gene encodes CDR1 ENHRY and CDR2 SYGVKD. The CDR3 runs to 12 residues. The V and J ends lost 8 bases and 10 bases respectively, with 12 bases between them. DNA for the CDR3: TGTGCCATCGGGGACATTGGATCACCCCTCCACTTT. The encoded protein is CAIGDIGSPLHF.

The V and J genes are TRBV7-9 and TRBJ2-7; a possible D gene is TRBD2 (6 bases). V was pared by 0 bases and J by 5 bases, with 11 bases between. Germline V gene data show CDR1 as SEHNR and CDR2 as FQNEAQ (reference sequence). The CDR3 length is 14 residues. Here the CDR3 DNA reads TGTGCCAGCAGCTTAGCGTCGGGGGATCACGAGCAGTACTTC. It codes for CASSLASGDHEQYF.

This clone appeared a single time. In the same sample, other DNA sequences code for this CDR3. This chain uses TRBV5-1 with TRBJ1-1; D gene uncertain. The CDR3 runs to 14 residues. Per the germline V gene, CDR1 is SGHRS and CDR2 is YFSETQ. V was pared by 0 bases and J by 1 base, with 7 bases between. This CDR3 reads CASSLASRNTEAFF. DNA of the CDR3: TGCGCCAGCAGCTTGGCCTCCCGGAACACTGAAGCTTTCTTT.

The chain employs TRBV18 and TRBJ1-1, with a possible D match to TRBD1 (5 bases). Trimming took off 6 bases at V and 3 bases at J, with 11 bases between the two ends. Germline V gives CDR1 KGHSH, CDR2 LQKENI. The CDR3 spans 13 residues. CDR3 nucleotide sequence: TGTGCCAGCTCGCGCAGGGTAGACACTGAAGCTTTCTTT. Translating gives CASSRRVDTEAFF.

V gene TRBV10-1 combines with J gene TRBJ1-5; the D gene is possibly TRBD1 (6 bases). V shed 2 bases and J shed 2 bases, with 13 bases lying between them. The CDR3 runs 16 residues. CDR1 is WNHNN and CDR2 is SYGVQD in the germline V gene (reference sequence). CDR3 protein: CASSETHRDGNQPQHF. The CDR3 DNA reads as TGCGCCAGCAGTGAGACACACAGGGATGGCAATCAGCCCCAGCATTTT.